This T cell receptor beta chain is from a study of blood T cell repertoires in COVID-19. Turning to the study itself: Spain, Italy and the United States supplied samples that represented acute and convalescent COVID-19. The analysed material was cDNA or gDNA that came from T cells, B-cell-depleted T cells, or PBMCs.

Per the original data handling: Reference gene primer amplification gave estimated nucleated cell counts. Clones were sequenced by immunoSEQ multiplex PCR, and TCRdb holds only the in-frame ones, with some missing. That table furnishes V, J and clone size, whereas the DNA furnished D and trimming. The sample shows about 330,000 clones, 80% to 90% of them seen only once. Per germline, CDR1 SGDLS and CDR2 YYNGEE. The CDR3 runs 14 residues. The J segment lost 4 bases and the V segment lost 7 bases, leaving 6 bases of the junction unmatched. The chain employs TRBV9 and TRBJ2-3; 10 bases fit TRBD1. The sequenced sample consisted of peripheral blood. The sequence derives from a woman aged 50 to 65 with acute or convalescent COVID-19. The CDR3 region is CASAKTGGADTQYF. DNA of the CDR3: TGTGCCAGCGCGAAGACAGGGGGCGCAGATACGCAGTATTTT.